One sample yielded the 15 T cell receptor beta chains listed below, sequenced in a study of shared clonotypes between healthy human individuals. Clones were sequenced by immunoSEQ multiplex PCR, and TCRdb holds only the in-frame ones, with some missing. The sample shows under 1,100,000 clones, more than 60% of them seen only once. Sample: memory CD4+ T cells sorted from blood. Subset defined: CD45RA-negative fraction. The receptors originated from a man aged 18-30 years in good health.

The CDR3 region is CASSSVRTGKNTGELFF. CDR3 bases: TGTGCCAGTAGTTCCGTCCGGACAGGAAAGAACACCGGGGAGCTGTTTTTT. V gene TRBV19 combines with J gene TRBJ2-2; 7 bases map to TRBD1. Trimming cost V 5 bases and J 1 base; bases outside gene matches: 10. Germline-derived CDR1 and CDR2 are LNHDA and SQIVND (reference sequence). CDR3 size: 17 residues. Based on the CDR3 plus reference TRBV19 and TRBJ2-2, the full variable domain is DGGITQSPKYLFRKEGQNVTLSCEQNLNHDAMYWYRQDPGQGLRLIYYSQIVNDFQKGDIAEGYSVSREKKESFPLTVTSAQKNPTAFYLCASSSVRTGKNTGELFFGEGSRLTVL.

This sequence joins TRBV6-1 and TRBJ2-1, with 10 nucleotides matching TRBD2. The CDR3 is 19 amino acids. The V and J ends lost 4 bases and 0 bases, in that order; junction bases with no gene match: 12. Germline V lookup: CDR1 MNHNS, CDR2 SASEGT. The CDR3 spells CASSGWSSGGPSSYNEQFF. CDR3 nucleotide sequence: TGTGCCAGCAGTGGATGGTCTAGCGGGGGTCCGAGCTCCTACAATGAGCAGTTCTTC.

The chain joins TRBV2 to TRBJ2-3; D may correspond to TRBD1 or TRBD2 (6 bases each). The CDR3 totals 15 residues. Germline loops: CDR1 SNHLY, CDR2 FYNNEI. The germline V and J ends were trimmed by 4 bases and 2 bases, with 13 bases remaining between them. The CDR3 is CASSVGGRNTDTQYF. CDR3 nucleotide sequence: TGTGCCAGCAGTGTAGGGGGGAGAAACACAGATACGCAGTATTTT.

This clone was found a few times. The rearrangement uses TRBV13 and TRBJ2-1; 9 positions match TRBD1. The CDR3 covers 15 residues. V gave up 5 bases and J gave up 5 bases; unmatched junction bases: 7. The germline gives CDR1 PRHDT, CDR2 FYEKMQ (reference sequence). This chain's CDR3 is CASSPGQGRDNEQFF. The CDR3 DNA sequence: TGTGCCAGCAGCCCCGGACAGGGGCGGGACAATGAGCAGTTCTTC.

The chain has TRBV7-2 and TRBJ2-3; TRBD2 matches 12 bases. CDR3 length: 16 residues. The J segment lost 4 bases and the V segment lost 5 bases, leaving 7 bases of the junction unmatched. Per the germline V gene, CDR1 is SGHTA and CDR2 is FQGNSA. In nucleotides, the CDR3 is TGTGCCAGCAGCCCCGGACTAGCGGGATGGGCAGATACGCAGTATTTT. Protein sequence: CASSPGLAGWADTQYF.

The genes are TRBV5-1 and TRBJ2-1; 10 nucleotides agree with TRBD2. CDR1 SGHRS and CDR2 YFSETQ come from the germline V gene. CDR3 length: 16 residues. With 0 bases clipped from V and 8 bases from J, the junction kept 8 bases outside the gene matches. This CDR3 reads CASSLGGGTSVYEQFF. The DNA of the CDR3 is TGCGCCAGCAGCTTGGGTGGTGGGACTAGCGTGTATGAGCAGTTCTTC.

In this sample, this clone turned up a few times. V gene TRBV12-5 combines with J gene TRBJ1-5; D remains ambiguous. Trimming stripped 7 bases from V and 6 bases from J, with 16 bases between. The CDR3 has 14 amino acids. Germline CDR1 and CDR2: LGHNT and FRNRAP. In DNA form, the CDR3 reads TGTGCTAGTGTGGAGCCCGGGGAACGTCAGCCCCAGCATTTT. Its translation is CASVEPGERQPQHF.

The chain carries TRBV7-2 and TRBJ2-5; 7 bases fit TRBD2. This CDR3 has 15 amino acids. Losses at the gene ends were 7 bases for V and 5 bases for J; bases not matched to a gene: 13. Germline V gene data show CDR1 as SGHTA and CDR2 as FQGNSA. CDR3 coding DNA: TGTGCCAGCATCAAAAGCGGGACTACATGGGAGACCCAGTACTTC. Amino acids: CASIKSGTTWETQYF.

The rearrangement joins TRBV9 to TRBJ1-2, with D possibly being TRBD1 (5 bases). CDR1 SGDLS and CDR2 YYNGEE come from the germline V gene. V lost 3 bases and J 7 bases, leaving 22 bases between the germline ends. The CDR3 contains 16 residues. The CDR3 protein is CASSDGDGTTWSGYTF. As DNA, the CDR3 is TGTGCCAGCAGCGACGGTGACGGGACCACGTGGTCTGGCTACACCTTC.

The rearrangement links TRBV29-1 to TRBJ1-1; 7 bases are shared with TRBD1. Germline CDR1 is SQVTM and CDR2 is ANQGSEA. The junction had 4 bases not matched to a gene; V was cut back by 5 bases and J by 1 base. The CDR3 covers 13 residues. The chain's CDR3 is CSVSGQQNTEAFF. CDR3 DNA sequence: TGCAGCGTTTCGGGACAGCAGAACACTGAAGCTTTCTTT.

Here the CDR3 DNA reads TGTGCCTGGAGTCTTATTCGGACAGCTAACTATGGCTACACCTTC. This codes for CAWSLIRTANYGYTF. The chain combines TRBV30 with TRBJ1-2; D possibly corresponds to TRBD1 (6 bases). The germline gives CDR1 GTSNPN, CDR2 SVGIG (reference sequence). Trimming removed 2 bases at V and 0 bases at J, with 13 bases between. The length of the CDR3 is 15 residues. Complete variable domain (other parts from reference TRBV30 and TRBJ1-2): SQTIHQWPATLVQPVGSPLSLECTVEGTSNPNLYWYRQAAGRGLQLLFYSVGIGQISSEVPQNLSASRPQDRQFILSSKKLLLSDSGFYLCAWSLIRTANYGYTFGSGTRLTVV.

For the CDR3, the DNA is TGTGCCAGCGACAGGGCAGGGGTGTCGGAGCAGTACTTC. Translating it yields CASDRAGVSEQYF. V and J are TRBV2 and TRBJ2-7; 7 bases map to TRBD1. Germline CDR1 and CDR2: SNHLY and FYNNEI. Losses at the gene ends were 8 bases for V and 7 bases for J; bases not matched to a gene: 11. The CDR3 extends over 13 amino acids.

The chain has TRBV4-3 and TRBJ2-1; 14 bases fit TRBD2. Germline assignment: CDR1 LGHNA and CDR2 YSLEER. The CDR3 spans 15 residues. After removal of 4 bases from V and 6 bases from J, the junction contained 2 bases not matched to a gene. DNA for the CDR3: TGCGCCAGCAGCCGGGGGACTAGCGGGGGCAATGAGCAGTTCTTC. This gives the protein CASSRGTSGGNEQFF.

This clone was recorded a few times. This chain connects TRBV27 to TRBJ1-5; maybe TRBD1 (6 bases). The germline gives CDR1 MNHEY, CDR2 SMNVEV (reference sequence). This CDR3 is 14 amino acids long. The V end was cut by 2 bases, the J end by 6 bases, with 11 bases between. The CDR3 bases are TGTGCCAGCAGTTTAGAGTCAGGGGCTCAGCCCCAGCATTTT. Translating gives CASSLESGAQPQHF.

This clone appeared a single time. CDR3: CASSLRIWLDEQYF. For the CDR3, the DNA is TGTGCCAGCAGCCTCCGTATTTGGCTCGACGAGCAGTACTTC. The rearrangement uses TRBV12-1 and TRBJ2-7; TRBD1, the D gene given by the table, was not confirmed from the DNA. TRBV12-1 is shown as a pseudogene. This CDR3 spans 14 amino acids.